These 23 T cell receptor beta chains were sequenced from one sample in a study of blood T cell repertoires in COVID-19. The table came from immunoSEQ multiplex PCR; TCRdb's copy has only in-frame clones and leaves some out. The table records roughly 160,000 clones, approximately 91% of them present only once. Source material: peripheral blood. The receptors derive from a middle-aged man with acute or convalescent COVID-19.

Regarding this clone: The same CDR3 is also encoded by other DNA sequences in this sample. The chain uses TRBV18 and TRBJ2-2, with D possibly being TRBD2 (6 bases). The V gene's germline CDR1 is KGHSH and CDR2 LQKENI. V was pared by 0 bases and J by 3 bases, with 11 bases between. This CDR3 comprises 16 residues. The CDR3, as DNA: TGTGCCAGCTCACCACCGGGAGGAAGGGACACCGGGGAGCTGTTTTTT. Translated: CASSPPGGRDTGELFF.

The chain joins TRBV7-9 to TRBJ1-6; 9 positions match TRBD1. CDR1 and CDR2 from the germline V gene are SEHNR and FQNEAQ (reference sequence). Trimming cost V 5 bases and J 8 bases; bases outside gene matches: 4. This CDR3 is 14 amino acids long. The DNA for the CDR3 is TGTGCCAGCAGCCGCCGGACAGGGGATTCACCCCTCCACTTT. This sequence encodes CASSRRTGDSPLHF.

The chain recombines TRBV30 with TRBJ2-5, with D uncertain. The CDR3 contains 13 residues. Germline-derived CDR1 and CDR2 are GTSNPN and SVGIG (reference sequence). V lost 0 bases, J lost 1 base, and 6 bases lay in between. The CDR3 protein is CAWSVLSQETQYF. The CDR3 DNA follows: TGTGCCTGGAGTGTACTGAGCCAAGAGACCCAGTACTTC.

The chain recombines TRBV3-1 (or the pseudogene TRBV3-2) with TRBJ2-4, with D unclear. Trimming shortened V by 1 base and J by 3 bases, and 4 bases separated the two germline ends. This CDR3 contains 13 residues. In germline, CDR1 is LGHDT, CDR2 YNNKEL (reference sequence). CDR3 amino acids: CASSQVSKNIQYF. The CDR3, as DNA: TGTGCCAGCAGCCAAGTTAGCAAAAACATTCAGTACTTC.

CDR3 in amino acids: CASSDRAPYEQYF. In DNA, the CDR3 is TGTGCCAGCAGTGACAGGGCTCCCTACGAGCAGTACTTC. The rearrangement joins TRBV6-1 to TRBJ2-7; possible D gene TRBD1, 5 bases. This CDR3 is built from 13 residues. CDR1 MNHNS and CDR2 SASEGT come from the germline V gene. Trimming pared 3 bases from V and 2 bases from J, leaving 8 bases between.

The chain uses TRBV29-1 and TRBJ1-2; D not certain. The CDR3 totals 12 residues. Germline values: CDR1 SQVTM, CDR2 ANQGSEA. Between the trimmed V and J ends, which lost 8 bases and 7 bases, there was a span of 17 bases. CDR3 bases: TGCAGCTCCCGGGGAAGGGCTGGTGGCTACACCTTC. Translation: CSSRGRAGGYTF.

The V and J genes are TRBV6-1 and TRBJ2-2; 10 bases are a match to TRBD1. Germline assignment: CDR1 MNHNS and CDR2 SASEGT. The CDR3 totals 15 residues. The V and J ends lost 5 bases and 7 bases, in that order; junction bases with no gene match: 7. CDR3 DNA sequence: TGTGCCAGCAGTACCCGGACAGGGGGGTTCGGGGAGCTGTTTTTT. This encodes CASSTRTGGFGELFF.

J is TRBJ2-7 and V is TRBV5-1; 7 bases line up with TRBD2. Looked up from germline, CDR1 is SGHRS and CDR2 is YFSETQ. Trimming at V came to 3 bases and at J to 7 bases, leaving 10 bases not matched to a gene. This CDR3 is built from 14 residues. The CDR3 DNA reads TGCGCCAGCAGCTCCCATTCCAGCGGGACTGAGCAGTACTTC. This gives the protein CASSSHSSGTEQYF.

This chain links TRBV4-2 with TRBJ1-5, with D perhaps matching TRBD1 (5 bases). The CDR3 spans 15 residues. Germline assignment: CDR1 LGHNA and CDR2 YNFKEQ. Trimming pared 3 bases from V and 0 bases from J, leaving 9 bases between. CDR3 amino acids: CASSHSGASNQPQHF. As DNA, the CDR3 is TGTGCCAGCAGCCACAGCGGGGCTAGCAATCAGCCCCAGCATTTT.

CDR3 in amino acids: CARIKRVGGPSSYEQYF. The CDR3 DNA is TGTGCCAGAATTAAACGGGTTGGGGGCCCAAGCTCCTACGAGCAGTACTTC. The chain has TRBV19 and TRBJ2-7, with a possible D match to TRBD1 (6 bases). Germline V CDR1 and CDR2: LNHDA, SQIVND (reference sequence). The CDR3 has 17 amino acids. Trimming pared 9 bases from V and 0 bases from J, leaving 24 bases between. Filled out from reference TRBV19 and TRBJ2-7, the complete variable domain reads DGGITQSPKYLFRKEGQNVTLSCEQNLNHDAMYWYRQDPGQGLRLIYYSQIVNDFQKGDIAEGYSVSREKKESFPLTVTSAQKNPTAFYLCARIKRVGGPSSYEQYFGPGTRLTVT.

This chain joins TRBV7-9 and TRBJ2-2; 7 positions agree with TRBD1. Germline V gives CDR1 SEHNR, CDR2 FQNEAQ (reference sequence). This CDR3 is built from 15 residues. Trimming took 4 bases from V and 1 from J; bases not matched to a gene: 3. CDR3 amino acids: CASSSYRGNTGELFF. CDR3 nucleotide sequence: TGTGCCAGCAGCTCCTACAGGGGGAACACCGGGGAGCTGTTTTTT.

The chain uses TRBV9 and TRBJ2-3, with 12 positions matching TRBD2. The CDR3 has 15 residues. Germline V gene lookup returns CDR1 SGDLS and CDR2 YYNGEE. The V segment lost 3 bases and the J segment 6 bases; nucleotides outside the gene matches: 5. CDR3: CASSDNLAGGDTQYF. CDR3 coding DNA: TGTGCCAGCAGCGACAATCTAGCGGGGGGGGATACGCAGTATTTT.

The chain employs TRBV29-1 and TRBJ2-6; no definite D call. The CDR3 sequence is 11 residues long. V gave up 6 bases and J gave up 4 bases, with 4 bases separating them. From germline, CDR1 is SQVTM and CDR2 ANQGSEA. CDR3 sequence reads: CSVFGANVLTF. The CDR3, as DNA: TGCAGCGTCTTCGGGGCCAACGTCCTGACTTTC.

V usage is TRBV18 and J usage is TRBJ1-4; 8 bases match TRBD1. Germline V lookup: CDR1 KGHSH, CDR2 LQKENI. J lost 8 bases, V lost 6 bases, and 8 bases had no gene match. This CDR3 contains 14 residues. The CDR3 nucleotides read TGTGCCAGCTCTCTTGGACAGGGAGAGGAAAAACTGTTTTTT. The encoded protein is CASSLGQGEEKLFF.

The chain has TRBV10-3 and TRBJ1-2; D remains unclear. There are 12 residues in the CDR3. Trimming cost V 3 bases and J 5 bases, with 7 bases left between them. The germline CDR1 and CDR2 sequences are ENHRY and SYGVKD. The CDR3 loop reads CAISDLSYGYTF. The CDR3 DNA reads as TGTGCCATCAGTGACCTTTCTTATGGCTACACCTTC.

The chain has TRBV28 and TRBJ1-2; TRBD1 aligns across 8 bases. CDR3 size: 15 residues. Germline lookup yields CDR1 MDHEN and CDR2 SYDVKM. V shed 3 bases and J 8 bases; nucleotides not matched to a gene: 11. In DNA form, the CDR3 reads TGTGCCAGCAGTTTGATGCCTGAGACAGGGGCAGGCTACACCTTC. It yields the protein CASSLMPETGAGYTF.

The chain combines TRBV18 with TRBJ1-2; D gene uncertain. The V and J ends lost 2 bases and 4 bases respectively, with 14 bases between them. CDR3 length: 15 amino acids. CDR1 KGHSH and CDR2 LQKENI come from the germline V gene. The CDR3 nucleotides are TGTGCCAGCTCACCATCCGGGTCGGGAGGCTATGGCTACACCTTC. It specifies CASSPSGSGGYGYTF.

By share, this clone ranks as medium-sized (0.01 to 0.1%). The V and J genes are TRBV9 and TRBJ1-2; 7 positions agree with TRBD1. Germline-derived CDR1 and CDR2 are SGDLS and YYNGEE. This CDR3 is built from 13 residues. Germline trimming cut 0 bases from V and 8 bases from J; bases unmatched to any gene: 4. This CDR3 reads CASSVDRGQGYTF. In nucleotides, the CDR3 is TGTGCCAGCAGCGTAGACAGGGGTCAAGGCTACACCTTC. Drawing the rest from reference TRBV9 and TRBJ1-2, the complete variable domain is DSGVTQTPKHLITATGQRVTLRCSPRSGDLSVYWYQQSLDQGLQFLIQYYNGEERAKGNILERFSAQQFPDLHSELNLSSLELGDSALYFCASSVDRGQGYTFGSGTRLTVV.

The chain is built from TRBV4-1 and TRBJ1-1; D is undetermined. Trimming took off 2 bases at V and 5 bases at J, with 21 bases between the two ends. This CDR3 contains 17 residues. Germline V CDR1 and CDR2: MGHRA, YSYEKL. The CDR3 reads CASSQYGNSAVGTEAFF. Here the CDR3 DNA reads TGCGCCAGCAGCCAATACGGGAATTCAGCTGTCGGAACTGAAGCTTTCTTT.

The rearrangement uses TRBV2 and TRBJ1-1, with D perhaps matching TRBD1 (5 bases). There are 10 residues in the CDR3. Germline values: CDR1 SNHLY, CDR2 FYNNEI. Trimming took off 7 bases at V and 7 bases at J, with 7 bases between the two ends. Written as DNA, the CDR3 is TGTGCCAGCAAGGGGATTGAAGCTTTCTTT. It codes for CASKGIEAFF.

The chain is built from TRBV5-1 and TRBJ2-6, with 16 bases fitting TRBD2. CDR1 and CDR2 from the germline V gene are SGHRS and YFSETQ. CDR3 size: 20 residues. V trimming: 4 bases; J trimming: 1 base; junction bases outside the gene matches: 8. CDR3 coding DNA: TGCGCCAGCAGCGAGGGACTAGCGGGAGGGCTCGGGTCTGGGGCCAACGTCCTGACTTTC. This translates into CASSEGLAGGLGSGANVLTF.

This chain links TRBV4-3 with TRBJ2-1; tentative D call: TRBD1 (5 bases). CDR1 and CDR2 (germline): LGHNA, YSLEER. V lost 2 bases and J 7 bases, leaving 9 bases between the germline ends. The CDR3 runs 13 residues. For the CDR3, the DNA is TGCGCCAGCAGCCAAAGGGGTGGTAATGAGCAGTTCTTC. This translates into CASSQRGGNEQFF.

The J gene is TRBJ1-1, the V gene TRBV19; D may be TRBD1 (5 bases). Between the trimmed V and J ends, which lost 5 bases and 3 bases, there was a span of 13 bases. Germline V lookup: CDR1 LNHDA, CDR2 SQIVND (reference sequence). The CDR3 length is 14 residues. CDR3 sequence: CASSAAVGHTEAFF. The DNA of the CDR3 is TGTGCCAGTAGTGCGGCTGTGGGGCACACTGAAGCTTTCTTT.